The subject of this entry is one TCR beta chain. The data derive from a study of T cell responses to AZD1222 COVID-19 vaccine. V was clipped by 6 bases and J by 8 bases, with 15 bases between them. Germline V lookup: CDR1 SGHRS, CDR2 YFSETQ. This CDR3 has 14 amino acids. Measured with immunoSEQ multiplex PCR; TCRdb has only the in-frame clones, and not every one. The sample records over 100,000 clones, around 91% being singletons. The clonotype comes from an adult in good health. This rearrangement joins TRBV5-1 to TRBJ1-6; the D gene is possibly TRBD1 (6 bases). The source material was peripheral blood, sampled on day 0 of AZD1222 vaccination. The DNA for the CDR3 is TGCGCCAGCACAGTCCGGGACACAGATTCACCCCTCCACTTT. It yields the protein CASTVRDTDSPLHF.